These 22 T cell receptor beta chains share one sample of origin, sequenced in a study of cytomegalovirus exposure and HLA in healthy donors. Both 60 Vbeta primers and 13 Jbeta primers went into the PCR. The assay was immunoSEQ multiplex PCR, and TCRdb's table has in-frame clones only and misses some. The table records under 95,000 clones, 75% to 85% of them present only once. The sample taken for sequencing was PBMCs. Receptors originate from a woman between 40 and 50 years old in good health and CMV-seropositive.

CDR3 nucleotide sequence: TGTGCCAGCAGCTTGTTAGCGGGGGGCTACAAAGAGACCCAGTACTTC. This codes for CASSLLAGGYKETQYF. V and J are TRBV5-4 and TRBJ2-5; TRBD2 matches at 10 bases. This CDR3 is 16 amino acids long. Germline V gives CDR1 SGHNT, CDR2 YYREEE (reference sequence). V dropped 1 base and J dropped 3; count of bases not matched to a gene: 6.

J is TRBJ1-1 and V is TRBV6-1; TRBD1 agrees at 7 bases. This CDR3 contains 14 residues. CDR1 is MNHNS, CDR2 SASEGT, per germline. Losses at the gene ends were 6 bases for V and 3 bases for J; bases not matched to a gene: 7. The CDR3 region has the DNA TGTGCCAGCAGCAAGACAGGGCTGGACACTGAAGCTTTCTTT. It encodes CASSKTGLDTEAFF.

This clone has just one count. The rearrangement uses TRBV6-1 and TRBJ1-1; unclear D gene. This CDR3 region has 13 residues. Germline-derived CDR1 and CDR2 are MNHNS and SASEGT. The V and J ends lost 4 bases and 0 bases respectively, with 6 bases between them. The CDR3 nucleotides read TGTGCCAGCAGTGTTCGTATGAACACTGAAGCTTTCTTT. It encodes CASSVRMNTEAFF.

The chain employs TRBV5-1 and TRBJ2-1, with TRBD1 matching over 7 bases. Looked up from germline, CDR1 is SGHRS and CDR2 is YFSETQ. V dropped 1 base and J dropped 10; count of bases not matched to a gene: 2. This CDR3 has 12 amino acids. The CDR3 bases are TGCGCCAGCAGCTTGTACAGGGGCGAGCAGTTCTTC. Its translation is CASSLYRGEQFF.

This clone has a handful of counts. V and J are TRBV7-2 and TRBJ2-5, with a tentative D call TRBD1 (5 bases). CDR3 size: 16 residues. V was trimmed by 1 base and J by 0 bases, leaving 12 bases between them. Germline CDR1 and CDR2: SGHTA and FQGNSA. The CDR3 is CASSLGRQWHQETQYF. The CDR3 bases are TGTGCCAGCAGCTTAGGAAGACAGTGGCACCAAGAGACCCAGTACTTC.

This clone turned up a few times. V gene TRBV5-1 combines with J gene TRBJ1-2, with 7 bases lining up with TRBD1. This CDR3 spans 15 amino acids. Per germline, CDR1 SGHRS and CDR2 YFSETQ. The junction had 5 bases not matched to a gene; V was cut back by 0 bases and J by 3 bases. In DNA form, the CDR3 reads TGCGCCAGCAGCTTGGAGGGGGCCGGCCACTATGGCTACACCTTC. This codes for CASSLEGAGHYGYTF.

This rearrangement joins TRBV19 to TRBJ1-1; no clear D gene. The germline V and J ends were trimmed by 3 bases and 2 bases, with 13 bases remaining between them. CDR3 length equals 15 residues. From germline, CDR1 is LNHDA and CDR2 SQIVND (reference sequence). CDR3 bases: TGTGCCAGTAGTATGATCTGGGCGGGAAACACTGAAGCTTTCTTT. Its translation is CASSMIWAGNTEAFF.

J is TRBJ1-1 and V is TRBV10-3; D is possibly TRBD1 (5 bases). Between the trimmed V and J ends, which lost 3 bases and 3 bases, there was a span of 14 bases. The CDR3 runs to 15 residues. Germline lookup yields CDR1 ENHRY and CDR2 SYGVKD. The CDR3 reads CAISDPLRGDTEAFF. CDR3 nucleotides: TGTGCCATCAGTGACCCTTTGCGGGGGGACACTGAAGCTTTCTTT.

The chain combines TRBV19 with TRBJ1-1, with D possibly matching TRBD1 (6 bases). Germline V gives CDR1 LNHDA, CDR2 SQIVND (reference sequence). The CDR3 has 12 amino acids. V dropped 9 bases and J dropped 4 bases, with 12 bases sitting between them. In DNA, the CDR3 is TGTGCCAGCGGGAGGGGGGTCACTGAAGCTTTCTTT. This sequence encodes CASGRGVTEAFF.

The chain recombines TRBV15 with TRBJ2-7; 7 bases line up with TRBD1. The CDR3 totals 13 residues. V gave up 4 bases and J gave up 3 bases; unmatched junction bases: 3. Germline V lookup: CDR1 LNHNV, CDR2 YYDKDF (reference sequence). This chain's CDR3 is CATSKGGLYEQYF. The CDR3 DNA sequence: TGTGCCACCAGCAAAGGGGGCCTCTACGAGCAGTACTTC.

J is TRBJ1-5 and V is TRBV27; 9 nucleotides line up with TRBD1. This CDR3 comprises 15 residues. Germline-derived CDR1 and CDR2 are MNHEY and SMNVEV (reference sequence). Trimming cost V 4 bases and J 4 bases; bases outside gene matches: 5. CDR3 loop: CASSYSTGGNQPQHF. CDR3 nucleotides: TGTGCCAGCAGTTATTCGACAGGGGGGAATCAGCCCCAGCATTTT.

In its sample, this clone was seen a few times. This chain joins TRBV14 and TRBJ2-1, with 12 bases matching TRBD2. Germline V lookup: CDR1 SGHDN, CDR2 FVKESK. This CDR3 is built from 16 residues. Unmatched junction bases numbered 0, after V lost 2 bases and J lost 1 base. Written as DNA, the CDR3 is TGTGCCAGCAGCCAACTAGCGGGAGGGTCCTACAATGAGCAGTTCTTC. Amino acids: CASSQLAGGSYNEQFF.

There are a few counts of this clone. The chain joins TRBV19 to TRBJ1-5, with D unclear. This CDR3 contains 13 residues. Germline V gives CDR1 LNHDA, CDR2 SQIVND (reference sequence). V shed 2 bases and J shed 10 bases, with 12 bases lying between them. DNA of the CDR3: TGTGCCAGTAGTATAACAGATATCAGCCCCCAGCATTTT. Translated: CASSITDISPQHF.

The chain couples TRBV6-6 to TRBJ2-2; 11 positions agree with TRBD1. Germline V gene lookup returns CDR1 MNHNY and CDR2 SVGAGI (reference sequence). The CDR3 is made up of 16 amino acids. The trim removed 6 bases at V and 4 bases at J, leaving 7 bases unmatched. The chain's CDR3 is CASSRGGQGVTGELFF. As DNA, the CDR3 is TGTGCCAGCAGCCGCGGGGGACAGGGGGTCACCGGGGAGCTGTTTTTT.

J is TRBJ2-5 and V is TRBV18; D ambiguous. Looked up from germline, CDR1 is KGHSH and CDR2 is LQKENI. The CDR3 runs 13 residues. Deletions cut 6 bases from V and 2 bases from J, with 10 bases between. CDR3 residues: CASSPDIQETQYF. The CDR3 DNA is TGTGCCAGCTCCCCTGACATTCAAGAGACCCAGTACTTC.

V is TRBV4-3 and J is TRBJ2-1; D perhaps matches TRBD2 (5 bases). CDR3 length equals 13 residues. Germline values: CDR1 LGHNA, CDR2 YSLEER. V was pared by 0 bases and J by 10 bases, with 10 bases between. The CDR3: CASSQDSTGEQFF. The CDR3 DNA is TGCGCCAGCAGCCAAGATTCTACGGGGGAGCAGTTCTTC.

As DNA, the CDR3 is TGTGCCAGCAGCCAAGGCTCGGGGAACACCGGGGAGCTGTTTTTT. This encodes CASSQGSGNTGELFF. This chain joins TRBV14 and TRBJ2-2; D is unclear. The V end was cut by 1 base, the J end by 1 base, with 7 bases between. Germline V CDR1 and CDR2: SGHDN, FVKESK. The CDR3 runs to 15 residues.

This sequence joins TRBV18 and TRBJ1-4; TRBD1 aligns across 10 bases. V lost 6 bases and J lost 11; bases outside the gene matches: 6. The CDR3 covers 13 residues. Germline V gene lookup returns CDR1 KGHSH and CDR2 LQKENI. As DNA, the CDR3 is TGTGCCAGCTCCGACAGGACAGGGGGGAAACTGTTTTTT. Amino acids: CASSDRTGGKLFF.

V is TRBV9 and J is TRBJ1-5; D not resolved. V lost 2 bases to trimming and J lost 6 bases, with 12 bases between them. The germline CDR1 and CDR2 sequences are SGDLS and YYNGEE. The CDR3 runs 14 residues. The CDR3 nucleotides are TGTGCCAGCAGCGTCGAGACCCGGGGTCAGCCCCAGCATTTT. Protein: CASSVETRGQPQHF. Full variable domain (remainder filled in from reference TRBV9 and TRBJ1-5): DSGVTQTPKHLITATGQRVTLRCSPRSGDLSVYWYQQSLDQGLQFLIQYYNGEERAKGNILERFSAQQFPDLHSELNLSSLELGDSALYFCASSVETRGQPQHFGDGTRLSIL.

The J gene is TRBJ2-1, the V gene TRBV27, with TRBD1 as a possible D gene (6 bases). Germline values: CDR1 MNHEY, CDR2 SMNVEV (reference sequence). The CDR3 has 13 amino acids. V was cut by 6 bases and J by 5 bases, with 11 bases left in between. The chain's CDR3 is CASSWGTNNEQFF. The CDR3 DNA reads TGTGCCAGCAGCTGGGGGACAAACAATGAGCAGTTCTTC.

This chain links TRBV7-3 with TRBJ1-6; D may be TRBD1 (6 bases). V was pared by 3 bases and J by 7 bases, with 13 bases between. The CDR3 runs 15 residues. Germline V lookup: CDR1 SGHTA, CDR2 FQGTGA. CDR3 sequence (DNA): TGTGCCAGCAGCTTTACGGGACAACTAAATTCACCCCTCCACTTT. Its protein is CASSFTGQLNSPLHF.

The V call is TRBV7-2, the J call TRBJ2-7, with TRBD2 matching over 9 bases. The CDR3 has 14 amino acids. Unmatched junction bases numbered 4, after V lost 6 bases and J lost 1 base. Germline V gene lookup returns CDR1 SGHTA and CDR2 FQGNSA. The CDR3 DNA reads TGTGCCAGCAGTCTTAGCGGGAGTTCCTACGAGCAGTACTTC. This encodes CASSLSGSSYEQYF.